A single sample is the source of the 15 T cell receptor beta chains below, sequenced in a study of beta chain features in type 1 diabetes. Study-wide points: TCRB CDR3s were moderately but significantly shorter in Type 1 diabetes patients in all four CD4+ subsets.

Expressed TCRB transcripts were sequenced after all isolated RNA was converted to cDNA. Assay: immunoSEQ multiplex PCR; the TCRdb copy retains only in-frame clones and omits some. The data contain roughly 150,000 clones, approximately 62% of them singletons. No antigen has been assigned to these receptors. The sample consisted of naive CD4+ T cells from blood. The receptors derive from a man aged 30-40 years with type 1 diabetes.

The CDR3, as DNA: TGTGCCAGCAGCCGAGGTACGGACAGCCGCACAGATACGCAGTATTTT. Protein product: CASSRGTDSRTDTQYF. This chain connects TRBV7-9 to TRBJ2-3; D perhaps matches TRBD1 (6 bases). CDR1 and CDR2 from the germline V gene are SEHNR and FQNEAQ (reference sequence). This CDR3 contains 16 residues. Trimming stripped 5 bases from V and 1 base from J, with 16 bases between.

The chain employs TRBV6-5 and TRBJ2-3; no firm D call. The CDR3 extends over 14 amino acids. Trimming pared 1 base from V and 6 bases from J, leaving 11 bases between. Per germline, CDR1 MNHEY and CDR2 SVGAGI. The CDR3 region is CASSYFGRMDTQYF. In DNA form, the CDR3 reads TGTGCCAGCAGTTACTTTGGTAGGATGGATACGCAGTATTTT.

The chain recombines TRBV4-3 with TRBJ1-2; D gene unclear. The CDR3 has 14 amino acids. V was shortened by 0 bases and J by 8 bases, with 13 bases between the two germline ends. Germline CDR1 reads LGHNA; CDR2 reads YSLEER. The CDR3 sequence is CASSQDAGFRGYTF. CDR3 DNA: TGCGCCAGCAGCCAAGATGCTGGTTTCAGGGGCTACACCTTC.

This clone has only one observation. The chain uses TRBV30 and TRBJ2-3; possibly TRBD2 for D (8 bases). CDR3 length: 17 residues. The V end was cut by 3 bases, the J end by 5 bases, with 24 bases between. Germline V CDR1 and CDR2: GTSNPN, SVGIG (reference sequence). The CDR3 here is CAWSATGGGHGKDTQYF. CDR3 nucleotides: TGTGCCTGGAGCGCCACGGGAGGGGGCCACGGTAAAGATACGCAGTATTTT.

V gene TRBV25-1 combines with J gene TRBJ2-1; the D gene is possibly TRBD1 (5 bases). V was cut by 6 bases and J by 8 bases, with 8 bases left in between. Germline lookup yields CDR1 MGHDK and CDR2 SYGVNS. The CDR3 runs to 11 residues. DNA for the CDR3: TGTGCCAGCAGGACAGACCATGAGCAGTTCTTC. Its translation: CASRTDHEQFF.

In this sample, this clone turned up a few times. This sequence joins TRBV30 and TRBJ2-5, with D possibly TRBD2 on 6 matching bases. The CDR3 runs to 15 residues. The germline gives CDR1 GTSNPN, CDR2 SVGIG (reference sequence). V gave up 3 bases and J gave up 1 base, with 15 bases separating them. CDR3 amino acids: CAWRRGPWTQETQYF. The DNA for the CDR3 is TGTGCCTGGAGGCGGGGACCGTGGACCCAAGAGACCCAGTACTTC.

This clone appeared a single time. The V and J genes are TRBV23-1 and TRBJ2-7; 7 bases map to TRBD2. TRBV23-1 is treated as an ORF (open reading frame) with a function not yet certain. There are 17 residues in the CDR3. Trimming took 2 bases from V and 1 from J; bases not matched to a gene: 11. The CDR3 DNA sequence: TGCGCCAGCAGTCAAGCCCTCGGGGGGAATAGGTCCTACGAGCAGTACTTC. Its protein is CASSQALGGNRSYEQYF.

Here the CDR3 reads CASSFLAGAEETQYF. The CDR3 DNA reads as TGCGCCAGCAGCTTTCTAGCGGGGGCCGAAGAGACCCAGTACTTC. The chain recombines TRBV5-1 with TRBJ2-5, with 10 bases aligning to TRBD2. Germline assignment: CDR1 SGHRS and CDR2 YFSETQ. There are 15 residues in the CDR3. V lost 2 bases to trimming and J lost 3 bases; unmatched junction nucleotides: 4.

The rearrangement links TRBV29-1 to TRBJ2-1, with D perhaps TRBD1 (6 bases). This CDR3 comprises 13 residues. The germline gives CDR1 SQVTM, CDR2 ANQGSEA. V lost 8 bases and J lost 2, with 13 bases in between. The CDR3 nucleotides read TGCAGCTTGGGCAGGGGAACCTACAATGAGCAGTTCTTC. Amino acids: CSLGRGTYNEQFF.

V and J are TRBV29-1 and TRBJ1-2; 9 bases are a match to TRBD1. With 6 bases clipped from V and 3 bases from J, the junction kept 8 bases outside the gene matches. This CDR3 is 14 amino acids long. Per germline, CDR1 SQVTM and CDR2 ANQGSEA. CDR3 in DNA: TGCAGCGTCTTCAGGTGGACAGGGGACTATGGCTACACCTTC. It yields the protein CSVFRWTGDYGYTF.

This rearrangement joins TRBV18 to TRBJ2-1, with D perhaps TRBD1 or TRBD2 (5 bases each). There are 15 residues in the CDR3. Germline CDR1 and CDR2: KGHSH and LQKENI. The V and J ends lost 1 base and 6 bases respectively, with 13 bases between them. CDR3 amino acids: CASSPRQGVINEQFF. DNA for the CDR3: TGTGCCAGCTCACCACGGCAGGGAGTGATCAATGAGCAGTTCTTC.

The chain couples TRBV7-2 to TRBJ2-3; perhaps TRBD2 as D (5 bases). V was pared by 1 base and J by 1 base, with 12 bases between. Germline CDR1 SGHTA, CDR2 FQGNSA. This CDR3 has 16 amino acids. CDR3 sequence reads: CASSLGLTRGTDTQYF. The CDR3 DNA reads as TGTGCCAGCAGCTTAGGACTGACGCGGGGCACAGATACGCAGTATTTT.

This chain joins TRBV29-1 and TRBJ1-2, with a tentative D call TRBD1 (5 bases). Germline CDR1 and CDR2: SQVTM and ANQGSEA. The ends were cut back, 6 bases at V and 1 base at J, with 9 bases in the middle. CDR3 length: 12 residues. CDR3 nucleotides: TGCAGCGTCGGCAGGGATAACTATGGCTACACCTTC. As protein: CSVGRDNYGYTF. Supplemented by reference TRBV29-1 and TRBJ1-2, the full variable domain reads SAVISQKPSRDICQRGTSLTIQCQVDSQVTMMFWYRQQPGQSLTLIATANQGSEATYESGFVIDKFPISRPNLTFSTLTVSNMSPEDSSIYLCSVGRDNYGYTFGSGTRLTVV.

The rearrangement uses TRBV19 and TRBJ2-5, with D perhaps TRBD2 (5 bases). V lost 5 bases, J lost 3 bases, and 10 bases lay in between. Germline CDR1 reads LNHDA; CDR2 reads SQIVND (reference sequence). The CDR3 has 13 residues. The CDR3 bases are TGTGCCAGTAGTGAGGGAGCCGAAGAGACCCAGTACTTC. This translates into CASSEGAEETQYF. Filled out from reference TRBV19 and TRBJ2-5, the complete variable domain reads DGGITQSPKYLFRKEGQNVTLSCEQNLNHDAMYWYRQDPGQGLRLIYYSQIVNDFQKGDIAEGYSVSREKKESFPLTVTSAQKNPTAFYLCASSEGAEETQYFGPGTRLLVL.

This clone has a single count. This chain uses TRBV4-1 with TRBJ2-3; D call uncertain. The CDR3 consists of 13 residues. Germline V CDR1 and CDR2: MGHRA, YSYEKL. Trimming took off 0 bases at V and 4 bases at J, with 5 bases between the two ends. The CDR3 spells CASSQDSSDTQYF. DNA of the CDR3: TGCGCCAGCAGCCAAGATAGTTCAGATACGCAGTATTTT.